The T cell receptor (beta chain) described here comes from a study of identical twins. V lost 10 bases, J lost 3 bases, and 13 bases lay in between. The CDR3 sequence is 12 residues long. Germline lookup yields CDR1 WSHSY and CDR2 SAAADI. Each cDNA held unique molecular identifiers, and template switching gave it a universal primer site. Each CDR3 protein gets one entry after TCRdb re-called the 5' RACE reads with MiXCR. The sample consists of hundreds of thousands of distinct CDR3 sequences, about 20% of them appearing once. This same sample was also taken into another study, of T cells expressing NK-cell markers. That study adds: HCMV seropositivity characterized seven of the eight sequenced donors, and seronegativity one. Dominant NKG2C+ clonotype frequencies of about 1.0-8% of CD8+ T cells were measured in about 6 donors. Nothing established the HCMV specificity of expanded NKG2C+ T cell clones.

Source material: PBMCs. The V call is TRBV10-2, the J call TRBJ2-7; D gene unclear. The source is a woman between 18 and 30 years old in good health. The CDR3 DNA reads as TGCGCCACCGCGCCCTTTCTCTACGAGCAGTACTTC. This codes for CATAPFLYEQYF.